These 7 T cell receptor beta chains share one sample of origin, sequenced in a study of vaccination effects on CD4 cells after COVID-19. These receptors have no identified antigens. CD4+ T cells specific for antigen were expanded with viral peptide pools by the ViraFEST assay before sequencing. CD4+ T cell isolation took place after about nine days of culture. Neither prior SARS-CoV-2 infection nor positive nucleocapsid antibodies were present in the vaccine recipients. This table comes from immunoSEQ multiplex PCR, and its TCRdb copy is limited to in-frame clones, with some not included. The sample contains tens of thousands of clones, around 77% of which appear only once. Sequenced here: CD4+ T cells from PBMCs cultured with HCoV-NL63 spike peptides, sampled before COVID-19 vaccination. These receptors were taken from a human donor who received a COVID-19 vaccine.

By share of the sample, this clone is medium-sized. The same CDR3 arises from other DNA sequences in this sample as well. CDR3 sequence (DNA): TGTGCCAGCAGCGTAGGGGACCATCAAGAGACCCAGTACTTC. Its translation: CASSVGDHQETQYF. The chain carries TRBV9 and TRBJ2-5, with D tentatively TRBD1 or TRBD2 (5 bases each). This CDR3 has 14 residues. Between the trimmed V and J ends, which lost 0 bases and 2 bases, there was a span of 8 bases. Germline V CDR1 and CDR2: SGDLS, YYNGEE.

V is TRBV4-1 and J is TRBJ1-3; D is perhaps TRBD1 (5 bases). Germline-derived CDR1 and CDR2 are MGHRA and YSYEKL. V was clipped by 3 bases and J by 4 bases, with 19 bases between them. The CDR3 extends over 17 amino acids. CDR3: CASSQEPGRGVGNTIYF. In DNA, the CDR3 is TGCGCCAGCAGCCAGGAACCGGGACGTGGTGTCGGAAACACCATATATTTT.

This clone was seen only once. Here the CDR3 DNA reads TGCGCCAGCAGCCAACTAGCTGCCCGGGAGACCCAGTACTTC. The encoded protein is CASSQLAARETQYF. The chain couples TRBV4-1 to TRBJ2-5, with a tentative D call TRBD2 (5 bases). Germline CDR1 and CDR2: MGHRA and YSYEKL. The V gene lost 2 bases and the J gene lost 5 bases, with 12 bases spanning the gap. This CDR3 is 14 amino acids long.

The genes are TRBV7-3 and TRBJ1-1; D is unresolved. CDR1 and CDR2 from the germline V gene are SGHTA and FQGTGA. The CDR3 is 13 residues long. Trimming took 1 base from V and 0 from J, leaving 3 bases between them. The CDR3 reads CASSLRMNTEAFF. The CDR3 nucleotides are TGTGCCAGCAGCTTAAGGATGAACACTGAAGCTTTCTTT. The full variable domain, completed using reference TRBV7-3 and TRBJ1-1, is GAGVSQTPSNKVTEKGKYVELRCDPISGHTALYWYRQSLGQGPEFLIYFQGTGAADDSGLPNDRFFAVRPEGSVSTLKIQRTERGDSAVYLCASSLRMNTEAFFGQGTRLTVV.

This sequence joins TRBV7-9 and TRBJ1-1, with a possible D match to TRBD1 (6 bases). CDR1 is SEHNR, CDR2 FQNEAQ, per germline (reference sequence). The germline V and J ends were trimmed by 4 bases and 1 base, with 10 bases remaining between them. The CDR3 runs 14 residues. As DNA, the CDR3 is TGTGCCAGCAGCTCGGGGGGCTGGAACACTGAAGCTTTCTTT. This codes for CASSSGGWNTEAFF.

This clone occurred a few times. This chain links TRBV20-1 with TRBJ2-1; D not resolved. The CDR3 loop spans 10 amino acids. The germline V gene has CDR1 DFQATT and CDR2 SNEGSKA (reference sequence). V was cut by 7 bases and J by 8 bases, with 9 bases left in between. The CDR3 is CSGRRDEQFF. The CDR3 nucleotides read TGCAGTGGTCGTCGCGATGAGCAGTTCTTC.

This sequence joins TRBV25-1 and TRBJ2-1, with D uncertain. The CDR3 has 14 residues. Between the trimmed V and J ends, which lost 6 bases and 2 bases, there was a span of 11 bases. CDR1 and CDR2 from the germline V gene are MGHDK and SYGVNS. The CDR3 region has the DNA TGTGCCAGCAGGGCGCCGACACCCTACAATGAGCAGTTCTTC. Protein product: CASRAPTPYNEQFF.